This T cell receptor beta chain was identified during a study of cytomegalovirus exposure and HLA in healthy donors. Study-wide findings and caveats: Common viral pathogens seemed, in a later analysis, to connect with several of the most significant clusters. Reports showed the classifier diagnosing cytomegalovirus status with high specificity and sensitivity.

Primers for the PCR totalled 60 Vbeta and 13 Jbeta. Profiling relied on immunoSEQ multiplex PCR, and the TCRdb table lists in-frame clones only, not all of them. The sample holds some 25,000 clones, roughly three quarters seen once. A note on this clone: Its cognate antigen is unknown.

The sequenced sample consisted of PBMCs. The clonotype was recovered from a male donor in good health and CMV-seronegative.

The chain's CDR3 is CASSVVSGGEETQYF. The DNA for the CDR3 is TGTGCCAGCAGTGTGGTTAGCGGGGGGGAAGAGACCCAGTACTTC. This chain connects TRBV6-1 to TRBJ2-5; TRBD2 matches 11 bases. The CDR3 is 15 residues long. Germline lookup yields CDR1 MNHNS and CDR2 SASEGT. After removal of 4 bases from V and 3 bases from J, the junction contained 4 bases not matched to a gene.